Below are 21 T cell receptor beta chains sequenced from a single sample in a study of control samples from healthy donors and cancer patients. The method was immunoSEQ multiplex PCR; TCRdb's version includes in-frame clones alone and lacks a portion of them. This table has 55,000 to 85,000 clones, approximately 87% appearing once. The sample taken for sequencing was PBMCs. The receptors were gathered from a woman in her 50s with head and neck cancer.

V and J are TRBV29-1 and TRBJ1-3; 7 nucleotides agree with TRBD1. This CDR3 region has 15 residues. Germline V gene lookup returns CDR1 SQVTM and CDR2 ANQGSEA. J was trimmed by 4 bases and V by 6 bases; bases with no gene match: 12. CDR3 amino acids: CSVRPTGVGGNTIYF. In DNA form, the CDR3 reads TGCAGCGTCAGACCTACAGGGGTAGGGGGAAACACCATATATTTT.

The chain joins TRBV18 to TRBJ2-2, with 8 bases fitting TRBD1. Germline V lookup: CDR1 KGHSH, CDR2 LQKENI. The ends lost 8 bases at V and 2 bases at J; junction bases unmatched: 10. The CDR3 is 16 residues long. The CDR3 sequence: CASANRGQGNTGELFF. CDR3 nucleotides: TGTGCCAGCGCAAACCGCGGACAGGGTAACACCGGGGAGCTGTTTTTT.

The chain carries TRBV5-5 and TRBJ1-1; D ambiguous. V was cut by 0 bases and J by 0 bases, with 3 bases left in between. The CDR3 loop spans 13 amino acids. Germline V lookup: CDR1 SGHKS, CDR2 YYEKEE (reference sequence). The CDR3 nucleotides are TGTGCCAGCAGCTTGGCGCTGAACACTGAAGCTTTCTTT. Its translation is CASSLALNTEAFF.

The chain combines TRBV27 with TRBJ2-3, with 8 bases lining up with TRBD2. Per germline, CDR1 MNHEY and CDR2 SMNVEV (reference sequence). The CDR3 extends over 15 amino acids. The ends lost 3 bases at V and 3 bases at J; junction bases unmatched: 5. Here the CDR3 DNA reads TGTGCCAGCAGTTTGTTCTCTAGCGGGACAGATACGCAGTATTTT. Protein sequence: CASSLFSSGTDTQYF.

The rearrangement links TRBV4-3 to TRBJ2-5, with no clear D. Trimming cost V 0 bases and J 0 bases, with 5 bases left between them. In germline, CDR1 is LGHNA, CDR2 YSLEER. The CDR3 is 14 residues long. CDR3 in amino acids: CASSQEIHQETQYF. The CDR3 bases are TGCGCCAGCAGCCAAGAAATCCACCAAGAGACCCAGTACTTC.

The chain links TRBV7-7 to TRBJ2-5; tentative D call: TRBD2 (7 bases). The V gene lost 1 base and the J gene lost 5 bases, with 17 bases spanning the gap. Germline V gene lookup returns CDR1 SSHAT and CDR2 FNYEAQ (reference sequence). The CDR3 is 16 amino acids. CDR3 sequence (DNA): TGTGCCAGCAGCTTAGTTGCGGGGGCCCAGGGGGAGACCCAGTACTTC. This translates into CASSLVAGAQGETQYF.

V usage is TRBV7-2 and J usage is TRBJ2-7, with D perhaps TRBD1 or TRBD2 (5 bases each). V lost 2 bases to trimming and J lost 10 bases, with 12 bases between them. Germline CDR1 is SGHTA and CDR2 is FQGNSA. The CDR3 totals 12 residues. CDR3 sequence: CASSLTRGVQYF. As DNA, the CDR3 is TGTGCCAGCAGCTTAACCCGAGGGGTACAGTACTTC.

The gene calls are TRBV2 and TRBJ2-2; no definite D call. The CDR3 consists of 13 residues. V was shortened by 5 bases and J by 8 bases, with 12 bases between the two germline ends. Germline CDR1 and CDR2: SNHLY and FYNNEI. This CDR3 reads CASSMVLAGELFF. CDR3 DNA sequence: TGTGCCAGCAGTATGGTGCTCGCGGGGGAGCTGTTTTTT.

The V and J genes are TRBV6-5 and TRBJ1-1; no clear D. The germline V gene has CDR1 MNHEY and CDR2 SVGAGI. The CDR3 consists of 14 residues. Trimming pared 0 bases from V and 4 bases from J, leaving 9 bases between. This CDR3 reads CASSYSDASTEAFF. CDR3 coding DNA: TGTGCCAGCAGTTACTCGGATGCGAGCACTGAAGCTTTCTTT.

This clone showed up just a few times. The rearrangement links TRBV7-2 to TRBJ1-2; D gene unclear. V was trimmed by 5 bases and J by 7 bases, leaving 11 bases between them. This CDR3 region has 12 residues. In germline, CDR1 is SGHTA, CDR2 FQGNSA. CDR3 in DNA: TGTGCCAGCAGCCCCGGCCTAGGTGGCTACACCTTC. Translating it yields CASSPGLGGYTF. Full variable domain (outside the CDR3, taken from reference TRBV7-2 and TRBJ1-2): GAGVSQSPSNKVTEKGKDVELRCDPISGHTALYWYRQSLGQGLEFLIYFQGNSAPDKSGLPSDRFSAERTGGSVSTLTIQRTQQEDSAVYLCASSPGLGGYTFGSGTRLTVV.

V and J are TRBV28 and TRBJ1-3; D uncertain. Germline lookup yields CDR1 MDHEN and CDR2 SYDVKM. The ends were cut back, 5 bases at V and 0 bases at J, with 8 bases in the middle. The CDR3 length is 14 residues. CDR3 in DNA: TGTGCCAGCAGTAAACAAGCCTCTGGAAACACCATATATTTT. Translation gives CASSKQASGNTIYF.

This clone was found once. J is TRBJ1-1 and V is TRBV5-1; no firm D call. Trimming shortened V by 4 bases and J by 0 bases, and 10 bases separated the two germline ends. Germline CDR1 reads SGHRS; CDR2 reads YFSETQ. The CDR3 spans 14 residues. The CDR3: CASSGSGLNTEAFF. The CDR3 DNA is TGCGCCAGCAGCGGGTCCGGACTGAACACTGAAGCTTTCTTT.

This chain joins TRBV11-2 and TRBJ2-7; weak D call: TRBD1 (6 bases). The CDR3 has 17 residues. V lost 1 base, J lost 4 bases, and 20 bases lay in between. Germline V lookup: CDR1 SGHAT, CDR2 FQNNGV. In DNA, the CDR3 is TGTGCCAGCAGCTTAGCACCGGGACATTCAAAAATTTACGAGCAGTACTTC. Residues: CASSLAPGHSKIYEQYF.

This chain links TRBV28 with TRBJ2-5, with 9 positions matching TRBD2. With V trimmed by 11 bases and J by 1 base, 8 bases remained unmatched. The CDR3 length is 14 residues. Germline lookup yields CDR1 MDHEN and CDR2 SYDVKM. Written as DNA, the CDR3 is TGTGCCCATGGGCTAGCGGGAACCCAAGAGACCCAGTACTTC. As protein: CAHGLAGTQETQYF.

The chain links TRBV28 to TRBJ1-1; D unclear. The CDR3 extends over 12 amino acids. V was shortened by 9 bases and J by 0 bases, with 8 bases between the two germline ends. Germline V lookup: CDR1 MDHEN, CDR2 SYDVKM. CDR3 residues: CASFQVNTEAFF. The CDR3 DNA follows: TGTGCCAGTTTTCAGGTGAACACTGAAGCTTTCTTT. The full variable domain, in which reference TRBV28 and TRBJ1-1 provide the parts outside the CDR3, is DVKVTQSSRYLVKRTGEKVFLECVQDMDHENMFWYRQDPGLGLRLIYFSYDVKMKEKGDIPEGYSVSREKKERFSLILESASTNQTSMYLCASFQVNTEAFFGQGTRLTVV.

The chain uses TRBV5-4 and TRBJ1-2; D is unresolved. CDR1 SGHNT and CDR2 YYREEE come from the germline V gene (reference sequence). This CDR3 has 13 residues. The ends were cut back, 2 bases at V and 2 bases at J, with 7 bases in the middle. DNA of the CDR3: TGTGCCAGCAGCTTAGACGGAAACTATGGCTACACCTTC. This codes for CASSLDGNYGYTF.

The chain recombines TRBV28 with TRBJ1-4; weak D call: TRBD1 (6 bases). CDR3 length: 12 amino acids. CDR1 and CDR2 (germline): MDHEN, SYDVKM. The CDR3, as DNA: TGTGCAGCGGGGGGGCTCCTTGAAAAACTGTTTTTT. Protein sequence: CAAGGLLEKLFF.

The rearrangement uses TRBV7-9 and TRBJ1-1; unclear D gene. V was clipped by 3 bases and J by 3 bases, with 11 bases between them. Germline values: CDR1 SEHNR, CDR2 FQNEAQ (reference sequence). CDR3 length equals 14 residues. CDR3 loop: CASSFGAGDTEAFF. The CDR3 nucleotides are TGTGCCAGCAGCTTCGGTGCGGGTGACACTGAAGCTTTCTTT.

The chain has TRBV12-3 or TRBV12-4 and TRBJ2-1, with TRBD1 matching over 8 bases. CDR3 length: 13 amino acids. V shed 4 bases and J 5 bases; nucleotides not matched to a gene: 1. CDR3 sequence reads: CASSSDRDNEQFF. DNA for the CDR3: TGTGCCAGCAGTTCGGACAGGGACAATGAGCAGTTCTTC.

V usage is TRBV29-1 and J usage is TRBJ2-3; possible D gene TRBD2, 5 bases. The germline gives CDR1 SQVTM, CDR2 ANQGSEA. V gave up 1 base and J gave up 4 bases, with 12 bases separating them. CDR3 size: 14 residues. The chain's CDR3 is CSVEGISGSDTQYF. Written as DNA, the CDR3 is TGCAGCGTTGAAGGGATATCGGGGTCAGATACGCAGTATTTT.

The genes are TRBV6-5 and TRBJ2-3; D is possibly TRBD1 (6 bases). The length of the CDR3 is 15 residues. Germline V gene data show CDR1 as MNHEY and CDR2 as SVGAGI. Trimming shortened V by 5 bases and J by 10 bases, and 22 bases separated the two germline ends. CDR3 in amino acids: CASSTGSNAHGAQYF. The CDR3, as DNA: TGTGCCAGCAGTACAGGGTCCAACGCGCACGGGGCGCAGTATTTT.